The next 11 T cell receptor beta chains were all read from a single sample in a study of blood T cells in healthy people across ages. A J-beta primer mix and a sample-barcoded 5' primer were used in a second PCR of roughly 6 to 12 cycles. TCRdb re-analysed the 5' RACE reads in MiXCR, keeping a single row per CDR3 protein. This sample has about 680,000 distinct CDR3 sequences, with approximately 49% found just once. Sequenced input: blood. These receptors originate from a woman aged 55-69 years in good health.

This clonotype came up once. The chain is built from TRBV9 and TRBJ2-3, with 10 bases identical to TRBD2. CDR3 length: 17 residues. The V gene's germline CDR1 is SGDLS and CDR2 YYNGEE. The V gene end was trimmed by 2 bases and the J gene end by 0 bases; junction bases not matched to a gene: 6. The CDR3 loop reads CASSVNPTSGSTDTQYF. The CDR3 region has the DNA TGTGCCAGCAGCGTCAACCCGACTAGCGGGAGCACAGATACGCAGTATTTT.

There are a few counts of this clonotype. The chain employs TRBV7-2 and TRBJ2-1; 7 nucleotides match TRBD2. The V gene's germline CDR1 is SGHTA and CDR2 FQGNSA. Trimming cost V 4 bases and J 7 bases; bases outside gene matches: 7. The CDR3 has 14 amino acids. CDR3 nucleotides: TGTGCCAGCAGCTGGAACGGGAGGTTTAATGAGCAGTTCTTC. Amino acid sequence: CASSWNGRFNEQFF. The variable domain in full, with the rest retrieved from reference TRBV7-2 and TRBJ2-1, is GAGVSQSPSNKVTEKGKDVELRCDPISGHTALYWYRQSLGQGLEFLIYFQGNSAPDKSGLPSDRFSAERTGGSVSTLTIQRTQQEDSAVYLCASSWNGRFNEQFFGPGTRLTVL.

This clonotype was seen a handful of times. This rearrangement joins TRBV12-3 or TRBV12-4 to TRBJ2-2, with D uncertain. The CDR3 covers 13 residues. V dropped 5 bases and J dropped 4 bases, with 8 bases sitting between them. CDR3 in amino acids: CASSPWGTGELFF. CDR3 bases: TGTGCCAGCAGTCCTTGGGGCACCGGGGAGCTGTTTTTT.

Many counts were recorded for this clonotype. This sequence joins TRBV12-3 or TRBV12-4 and TRBJ1-2; D is undetermined. V was pared by 2 bases and J by 4 bases, with 5 bases between. This CDR3 has 12 residues. The CDR3 DNA is TGTGCCAGCAGTTTAAGTAGCTATGGCTACACCTTC. This encodes CASSLSSYGYTF.

This clonotype was observed a few times. The chain has TRBV20-1 and TRBJ2-5, with 9 bases matching TRBD1. V was clipped by 8 bases and J by 4 bases; unmatched bases: 14. CDR3 length: 15 residues. Germline lookup yields CDR1 DFQATT and CDR2 SNEGSKA (reference sequence). The CDR3 loop reads CSLQPTGGRGETQYF. The CDR3 nucleotides are TGCAGTCTTCAACCGACAGGGGGAAGGGGAGAGACCCAGTACTTC.

About this clonotype itself: A read error is possible here, since a much larger clone lies one base away. This sequence joins TRBV29-1 and TRBJ2-5; D not certain. The J call may not be correct, given that the DNA end is closer to TRBJ2-7. The CDR3 contains 12 residues. Germline CDR1 SQVTM, CDR2 ANQGSEA. The CDR3 nucleotides are TGCGGCGTTCTTGGTAGCCGCTACGAGCAGTACTTC. As protein: CGVLGSRYEQYF.

The J gene is TRBJ2-5, the V gene TRBV12-3 or TRBV12-4; 8 bases fit TRBD2. The CDR3 totals 16 residues. V dropped 7 bases and J dropped 1; count of bases not matched to a gene: 11. The CDR3 loop is CASTRTSSLSQETQYF. CDR3 DNA: TGTGCCAGCACCAGGACTAGCAGCTTATCCCAAGAGACCCAGTACTTC.

The chain links TRBV28 to TRBJ1-1; D is perhaps TRBD1 (5 bases). Trimming shortened V by 1 base and J by 10 bases, and 10 bases separated the two germline ends. The germline V gene encodes CDR1 MDHEN and CDR2 SYDVKM. The CDR3 runs 12 residues. Here the CDR3 reads CASSLFRGSAFF. CDR3 DNA sequence: TGTGCCAGCAGTTTATTCCGGGGGTCAGCTTTCTTT. Based on the CDR3 plus reference TRBV28 and TRBJ1-1, the full variable domain is DVKVTQSSRYLVKRTGEKVFLECVQDMDHENMFWYRQDPGLGLRLIYFSYDVKMKEKGDIPEGYSVSREKKERFSLILESASTNQTSMYLCASSLFRGSAFFGQGTRLTVV.

V gene TRBV2 combines with J gene TRBJ1-2, with D maybe TRBD1 (6 bases). V shed 4 bases and J shed 5 bases, with 14 bases lying between them. The germline V gene has CDR1 SNHLY and CDR2 FYNNEI. The CDR3 has 14 residues. CDR3 bases: TGTGCCAGCAGTGGAGCAGGGGTTGGGTATGGCTACACCTTC. It codes for CASSGAGVGYGYTF.

This clonotype was counted only a few times. The genes are TRBV15 and TRBJ2-3; maybe TRBD2 (5 bases). V was pared by 5 bases and J by 4 bases, with 13 bases between. This CDR3 comprises 14 residues. CDR1 is LNHNV, CDR2 YYDKDF, per germline (reference sequence). CDR3 sequence (DNA): TGTGCCACCAGCCGGATCCGGCGGGCAGATACGCAGTATTTT. Amino acid sequence: CATSRIRRADTQYF.

This clonotype has just one count. The chain links TRBV12-3 or TRBV12-4 to TRBJ1-1; tentatively, D is TRBD1 (5 bases). V gave up 4 bases and J gave up 10 bases, with 13 bases separating them. The CDR3 length is 12 residues. The CDR3 region has the DNA TGTGCCAGCAGTTACACAGGTGTTGGAGCTTTCTTT. Its translation is CASSYTGVGAFF.